Shown below are 8 T cell receptor beta chains from a single sample sequenced in a study of siplizumab effects on memory and regulatory T cells. Assay: immunoSEQ multiplex PCR; the TCRdb copy retains only in-frame clones and omits some. The table includes about 110,000 clones, roughly 92% detected once. The sequencing sample was made of CD4+ T cells sorted from blood. The receptors were gathered from a human donor in good health.

This clone was detected only a few times. The chain combines TRBV7-9 with TRBJ2-5; D is unresolved. V lost 4 bases and J 7 bases, leaving 16 bases between the germline ends. CDR1 is SEHNR and CDR2 is FQNEAQ in the germline V gene (reference sequence). This CDR3 region has 14 residues. CDR3 bases: TGTGCCAGCAGCTCTCGACTCCAGCCCGGGACCCAGTACTTC. It is translated as CASSSRLQPGTQYF. Using reference TRBV7-9 and TRBJ2-5 for the parts outside the CDR3, the full variable domain is DTGVSQNPRHKITKRGQNVTFRCDPISEHNRLYWYRQTLGQGPEFLTYFQNEAQLEKSRLLSDRFSAERPKGSFSTLEIQRTEQGDSAMYLCASSSRLQPGTQYFGPGTRLLVL.

V and J are TRBV19 and TRBJ1-1; the match to TRBD1 covers 9 bases. Germline assignment: CDR1 LNHDA and CDR2 SQIVND (reference sequence). CDR3 size: 15 residues. J gave up 8 bases and V 3 bases, and 10 bases lay outside the gene matches. This CDR3 reads CASSMGRTGGNEAFF. The CDR3 DNA reads TGTGCCAGTAGTATGGGACGAACAGGGGGCAACGAAGCTTTCTTT.

This clone occurred once. The chain joins TRBV5-6 to TRBJ2-7; D is ambiguous. This CDR3 comprises 11 residues. The germline V and J ends were trimmed by 3 bases and 3 bases, with 4 bases remaining between them. Per the germline V gene, CDR1 is SGHDT and CDR2 is YYEEEE. CDR3 DNA: TGTGCCAGCAGCTACGGCTACGAGCAGTACTTC. It codes for CASSYGYEQYF.

This sequence joins TRBV27 and TRBJ1-1; TRBD1 is a possible D gene (6 bases). Looked up from germline, CDR1 is MNHEY and CDR2 is SMNVEV (reference sequence). V was shortened by 6 bases and J by 3 bases, with 14 bases between the two germline ends. This CDR3 is 14 amino acids long. CDR3 bases: TGTGCCAGCAGGTCGGGACAAAGTGACACTGAAGCTTTCTTT. It is translated as CASRSGQSDTEAFF.

The chain joins TRBV27 to TRBJ2-5; D might be TRBD1 (6 bases). Trimming shortened V by 5 bases and J by 4 bases, and 8 bases separated the two germline ends. Germline-derived CDR1 and CDR2 are MNHEY and SMNVEV (reference sequence). This CDR3 has 12 residues. The CDR3 region is CASSEGGETQYF. Written as DNA, the CDR3 is TGTGCCAGCAGTGAAGGGGGAGAGACCCAGTACTTC.

The rearrangement uses TRBV5-1 and TRBJ2-5, with D unresolved. The V end lost 6 bases, the J end lost 6 bases, and 15 bases lay between the germline ends. The germline V gene has CDR1 SGHRS and CDR2 YFSETQ. This CDR3 has 13 residues. The CDR3 DNA sequence: TGCGCCAGCACGGCGGACGTCAGGAAGACCCAGTACTTC. Amino acid sequence: CASTADVRKTQYF.

This rearrangement joins TRBV5-1 to TRBJ1-1; 10 bases fit TRBD1. Germline lookup yields CDR1 SGHRS and CDR2 YFSETQ. This CDR3 spans 14 amino acids. The trim removed 4 bases at V and 4 bases at J, leaving 4 bases unmatched. The CDR3 here is CASSGTGEGTEAFF. The CDR3 coding sequence is TGCGCCAGCAGCGGGACAGGGGAAGGCACTGAAGCTTTCTTT.

The chain uses TRBV2 and TRBJ1-1, with unresolved D. The CDR3 has 14 amino acids. Trimming cost V 7 bases and J 5 bases, with 17 bases left between them. Looked up from germline, CDR1 is SNHLY and CDR2 is FYNNEI. CDR3 region: CASTVERQVTEAFF. The CDR3 DNA is TGTGCCAGCACCGTCGAGCGGCAGGTAACTGAAGCTTTCTTT.